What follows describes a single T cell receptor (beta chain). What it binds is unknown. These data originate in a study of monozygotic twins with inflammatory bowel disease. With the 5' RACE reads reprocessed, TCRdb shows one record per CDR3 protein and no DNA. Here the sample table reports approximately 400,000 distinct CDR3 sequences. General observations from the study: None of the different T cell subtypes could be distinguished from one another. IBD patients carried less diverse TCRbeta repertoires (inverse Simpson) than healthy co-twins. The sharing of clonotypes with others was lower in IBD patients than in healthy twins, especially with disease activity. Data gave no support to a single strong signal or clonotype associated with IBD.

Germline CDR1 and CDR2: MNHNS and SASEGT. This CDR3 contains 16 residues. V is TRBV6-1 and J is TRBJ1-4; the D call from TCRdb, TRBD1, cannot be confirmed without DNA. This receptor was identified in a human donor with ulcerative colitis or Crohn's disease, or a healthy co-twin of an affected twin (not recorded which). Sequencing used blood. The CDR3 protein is CASSATGTGMGEKLFF.